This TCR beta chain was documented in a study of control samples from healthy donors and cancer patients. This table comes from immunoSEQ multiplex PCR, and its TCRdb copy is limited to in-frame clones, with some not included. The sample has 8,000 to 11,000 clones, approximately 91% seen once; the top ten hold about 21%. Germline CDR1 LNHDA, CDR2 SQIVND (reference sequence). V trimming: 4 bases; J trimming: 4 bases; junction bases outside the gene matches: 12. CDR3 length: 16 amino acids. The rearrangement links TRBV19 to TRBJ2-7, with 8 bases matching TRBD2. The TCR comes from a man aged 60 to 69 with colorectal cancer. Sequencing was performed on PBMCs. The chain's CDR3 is CASSTRSGLDKYEQYF. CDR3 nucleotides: TGTGCCAGTAGTACTCGGTCGGGACTAGACAAGTACGAGCAGTACTTC.